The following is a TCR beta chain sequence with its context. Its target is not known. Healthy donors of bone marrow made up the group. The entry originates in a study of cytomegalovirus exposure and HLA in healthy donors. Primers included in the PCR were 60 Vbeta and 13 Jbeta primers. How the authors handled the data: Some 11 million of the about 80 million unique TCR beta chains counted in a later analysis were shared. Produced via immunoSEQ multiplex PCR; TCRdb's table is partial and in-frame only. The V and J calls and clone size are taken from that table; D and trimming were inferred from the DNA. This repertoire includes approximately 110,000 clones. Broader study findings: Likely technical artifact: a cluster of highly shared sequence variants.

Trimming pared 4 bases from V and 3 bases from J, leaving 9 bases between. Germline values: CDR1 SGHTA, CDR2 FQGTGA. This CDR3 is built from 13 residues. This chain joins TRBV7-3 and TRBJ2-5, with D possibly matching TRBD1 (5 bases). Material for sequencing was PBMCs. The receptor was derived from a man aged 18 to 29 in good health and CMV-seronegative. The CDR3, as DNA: TGTGCCAGCAGCTCCTCGACAGAAGAGACCCAGTACTTC. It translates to CASSSSTEETQYF.